This is a list of T cell receptor beta chains from one sample in a study of cytotoxic CD8 clonotypes in ibrutinib-treated CLL. Produced via immunoSEQ multiplex PCR; TCRdb's table is partial and in-frame only. Here the sample spans 150,000 or so clones, around three quarters being singletons. The specimen comprised PBMCs, sampled after 12 months of ibrutinib treatment. All receptors derive from a human donor with chronic lymphocytic leukemia. Both conserved end residues are part of each CDR3. D genes are given only for firm matches. Clone size appears in some rows only: once, few, many, or a class for an expanded clone.

-	TRBJ1-1	-	TRBV28	CASSSVGNTEAFF	TGTGCCAGCAGTTCGGTTGGGAACACTGAAGCTTTCTTT
-	TRBJ1-1	-	TRBV7-8	CASSLAQLNTEAFF	TGTGCCAGCAGCTTAGCACAGTTGAACACTGAAGCTTTCTTT
TRBD2	TRBJ2-5	-	TRBV15	CATSRIAGGGQYF	TGTGCCACCAGCAGAATAGCGGGAGGAGGGCAGTACTTC
-	TRBJ1-3	-	TRBV4-1	CASSTRQSGSGNTIYF	TGCGCCAGCAGCACCCGACAGTCCGGCTCTGGAAACACCATATATTTT
TRBD1	TRBJ2-2	-	TRBV10-3	CAISGPGTGRTGELFF	TGTGCCATCAGTGGTCCCGGGACAGGACGAACCGGGGAGCTGTTTTTT
TRBD1	TRBJ2-6	-	TRBV27	CASSLPGTGGANVLTF	TGTGCCAGCAGTTTACCGGGGACAGGAGGGGCCAACGTCCTGACTTTC
-	TRBJ2-7	-	TRBV28	CASSLAGYNEQYF	TGTGCCAGCAGTTTAGCAGGGTACAACGAGCAGTACTTC
TRBD2	TRBJ2-1	-	TRBV4-2	CASSQDLMSGRQEQFF	TGTGCCAGCAGCCAAGATTTGATGAGCGGGAGACAGGAGCAGTTCTTC
TRBD2	TRBJ2-1	-	TRBV11-3	CASSFGLAEYNEQFF	TGTGCCAGCAGCTTCGGGCTAGCGGAATACAATGAGCAGTTCTTC
TRBD1	TRBJ2-7	-	TRBV5-1	CASSPGQGAREQYF	TGCGCCAGCAGCCCTGGACAGGGGGCGAGGGAGCAGTACTTC
TRBD2	TRBJ2-7	-	TRBV5-4	CASSVGTSGAYEQYF	TGTGCCAGCAGCGTAGGGACTAGCGGAGCCTACGAGCAGTACTTC
-	TRBJ2-7	-	TRBV2	CASSLTGGAGYEQYF	TGTGCCAGCAGCCTGACAGGTGGGGCAGGATACGAGCAGTACTTC
-	TRBJ1-1	few	TRBV29-1	CSVDGGANTEAFF	TGCAGCGTTGATGGGGGGGCGAACACTGAAGCTTTCTTT
-	TRBJ2-7	-	TRBV9	CASSAEAPGHEQYF	TGTGCCAGCAGCGCTGAAGCCCCTGGGCACGAGCAGTACTTC
-	TRBJ1-2	few	TRBV5-1	CASSPGVNYGYTF	TGCGCCAGCAGCCCTGGCGTAAACTATGGCTACACCTTC
-	TRBJ2-1	-	TRBV9	CASSQDSQSYNEQFF	TGTGCCAGCAGCCAGGACAGCCAATCCTACAATGAGCAGTTCTTC
-	TRBJ1-5	-	TRBV6-6	CASSYGRGYNQPQHF	TGTGCCAGCAGTTACGGCAGGGGATATAATCAGCCCCAGCATTTT
-	TRBJ1-1	-	TRBV6-1	CASSYDMNTEAFF	TGTGCCAGCAGCTACGATATGAACACTGAAGCTTTCTTT
-	TRBJ1-3	-	TRBV12-5	CASGAPGLGGNTIYF	TGTGCTAGTGGCGCCCCGGGTCTCGGCGGAAACACCATATATTTT
-	TRBJ1-1	few	TRBV14	CASSPWGTSGTEAFF	TGTGCCAGCAGCCCCTGGGGGACAAGTGGTACTGAAGCTTTCTTT
-	TRBJ2-4	-	TRBV27	CASRGGVTKNIQYF	TGTGCCAGCAGAGGGGGGGTGACCAAAAACATTCAGTACTTC
-	TRBJ2-1	-	TRBV30	CAWSKGRQGIDEQFF	TGTGCCTGGAGTAAGGGGCGTCAGGGGATCGATGAGCAGTTCTTC
-	TRBJ2-7	-	TRBV4-1	CASSQDRNRDYEQYF	TGCGCCAGCAGCCAAGATCGGAACAGGGACTACGAGCAGTACTTC
-	TRBJ1-2	-	TRBV5-1	CASSLEGRNYGYTF	TGCGCCAGCAGCTTGGAGGGCAGGAACTATGGCTACACCTTC
-	TRBJ1-5	-	TRBV27	CASSLRRDSNQPQHF	TGTGCCAGCAGTTTAAGGAGGGACAGCAATCAGCCCCAGCATTTT
-	TRBJ2-6	-	TRBV11-3	CASSLVFGDVLTF	TGTGCCAGCAGCTTAGTTTTTGGGGACGTCCTGACTTTC
TRBD2	TRBJ2-5	-	TRBV7-2	CASSLGRTSGTQYF	TGTGCCAGCAGCTTAGGCCGGACTAGCGGGACCCAGTACTTC
-	TRBJ2-1	few	TRBV10-3	CAISGQSFDEQFF	TGTGCCATCAGTGGGCAAAGTTTTGATGAGCAGTTCTTC
-	TRBJ1-1	-	TRBV19	CASSEQGHTEAFF	TGTGCCAGTAGCGAACAGGGTCACACTGAAGCTTTCTTT
TRBD1	TRBJ1-1	-	TRBV6-6	CASSPGQGTTTRAFF	TGTGCCAGCAGTCCAGGACAGGGGACGACCACGAGAGCTTTCTTT
-	TRBJ2-5	-	TRBV12-2	CASRLPKGGRSLPCQYF	TGTGCAAGTCGCTTGCCGAAGGGGGGGCGGTCCTTACCATGCCAGTACTTC
-	TRBJ1-2	-	TRBV10-2	CASSPAGDYYGYTF	TGCGCCAGCAGTCCGGCAGGGGATTACTATGGCTACACCTTC
-	TRBJ2-7	-	TRBV28	CASSPTGRSYEQYF	TGTGCCAGCAGCCCGACAGGGAGGTCCTACGAGCAGTACTTC
-	TRBJ1-2	-	TRBV28	CASSWGQPGTVNYGYTF	TGTGCCAGCAGTTGGGGCCAGCCAGGAACTGTGAACTATGGCTACACCTTC
-	TRBJ1-2	-	TRBV11-2	CASSPLTPRGYTF	TGTGCCAGCAGCCCTCTGACCCCACGTGGCTACACCTTC
-	TRBJ1-5	few	TRBV4-1	CASSQVRDQPQHF	TGCGCCAGCAGCCAAGTTCGAGATCAGCCCCAGCATTTT
TRBD2	TRBJ2-1	-	TRBV7-9	CASSKSGSRFEQFF	TGTGCCAGCAGCAAAAGCGGGAGCCGGTTTGAGCAGTTCTTC
-	TRBJ1-1	-	TRBV11-2	CASRSRAVAFF	TGTGCCAGCAGGTCCCGGGCCGTAGCTTTCTTT
TRBD1	TRBJ1-5	-	TRBV5-1	CASSSGQGSDQPQHF	TGCGCCAGCAGCTCGGGACAGGGGAGCGATCAGCCCCAGCATTTT
TRBD2	TRBJ2-3	few	TRBV14	CASSQGRTSGRHPSTDTQYF	TGTGCCAGCAGCCAAGGAAGGACTAGCGGTCGACACCCTAGCACAGATACGCAGTATTTT
-	TRBJ2-1	-	TRBV7-8	CASSSSHLTRDEQFF	TGTGCCAGCAGCTCCTCCCATCTCACTAGGGATGAGCAGTTCTTC
TRBD2	TRBJ2-7	-	TRBV10-3	CAISSRLAGTYEQYF	TGTGCCATCAGTTCCCGACTAGCGGGGACCTACGAGCAGTACTTC
-	TRBJ2-5	-	TRBV19	CASSIRTGKETQYF	TGTGCCAGTAGTATTCGGACGGGAAAAGAGACCCAGTACTTC
-	TRBJ1-2	-	TRBV4-3	CASSQDNYGYTF	TGCGCCAGCAGCCAAGATAACTATGGCTACACCTTC
-	TRBJ2-2	-	TRBV6-5	CASSTLASIAGELFF	TGTGCCAGCAGCACGCTAGCTTCCATTGCCGGGGAGCTGTTTTTT
TRBD2	TRBJ2-7	-	TRBV28	CASSFGGRAYEQYF	TGTGCCAGCAGTTTCGGCGGGAGGGCCTACGAGCAGTACTTC
-	TRBJ2-7	-	TRBV6-6	CASSWTTSYEQYF	TGTGCCAGCAGTTGGACCACCTCCTACGAGCAGTACTTC
-	TRBJ1-2	once	TRBV25-1	CASSEEGPPYGYTF	TGTGCCAGCAGTGAAGAGGGTCCCCCCTATGGCTACACCTTC
-	TRBJ1-5	-	TRBV19	CASSIRDQPQHF	TGTGCCAGTAGTATCCGAGATCAGCCCCAGCATTTT
TRBD1	TRBJ1-4	-	TRBV28	CASTLGGDSAVGGLFF	TGTGCCAGCACCCTAGGAGGGGACAGCGCCGTTGGGGGACTGTTTTTT
-	TRBJ1-2	-	TRBV29-1	CSVEPGGEVYGYTF	TGCAGCGTTGAACCGGGCGGGGAGGTCTATGGCTACACCTTC
TRBD1	TRBJ1-2	-	TRBV4-3	CASSQDPAGGIYGYTF	TGCGCCAGCAGCCAAGATCCAGCAGGGGGGATCTATGGCTACACCTTC
-	TRBJ2-2	once	TRBV4-3	CASSPLSNTGELFF	TGCGCCAGCAGCCCTCTTTCGAACACCGGGGAGCTGTTTTTT
-	TRBJ1-1	-	TRBV7-9	CASSLGWGLRNTEAFF	TGTGCCAGCAGCTTAGGGTGGGGATTACGGAACACTGAAGCTTTCTTT
-	TRBJ1-5	-	TRBV2	CASSVTGNSNQPQHF	TGTGCCAGCAGTGTAACAGGGAATAGCAATCAGCCCCAGCATTTT
TRBD1	TRBJ1-1	once	TRBV5-1	CASTRQGAIDNTEAFF	TGCGCCAGCACGAGACAGGGGGCGATCGATAACACTGAAGCTTTCTTT
-	TRBJ2-5	once	TRBV29-1	CSAGRVGRQETQYF	TGCAGCGCCGGACGGGTGGGGCGTCAAGAGACCCAGTACTTC
TRBD1	TRBJ1-1	-	TRBV6-4	CASSDPARGTEAFF	TGTGCCAGCAGTGACCCTGCCAGGGGGACTGAAGCTTTCTTT